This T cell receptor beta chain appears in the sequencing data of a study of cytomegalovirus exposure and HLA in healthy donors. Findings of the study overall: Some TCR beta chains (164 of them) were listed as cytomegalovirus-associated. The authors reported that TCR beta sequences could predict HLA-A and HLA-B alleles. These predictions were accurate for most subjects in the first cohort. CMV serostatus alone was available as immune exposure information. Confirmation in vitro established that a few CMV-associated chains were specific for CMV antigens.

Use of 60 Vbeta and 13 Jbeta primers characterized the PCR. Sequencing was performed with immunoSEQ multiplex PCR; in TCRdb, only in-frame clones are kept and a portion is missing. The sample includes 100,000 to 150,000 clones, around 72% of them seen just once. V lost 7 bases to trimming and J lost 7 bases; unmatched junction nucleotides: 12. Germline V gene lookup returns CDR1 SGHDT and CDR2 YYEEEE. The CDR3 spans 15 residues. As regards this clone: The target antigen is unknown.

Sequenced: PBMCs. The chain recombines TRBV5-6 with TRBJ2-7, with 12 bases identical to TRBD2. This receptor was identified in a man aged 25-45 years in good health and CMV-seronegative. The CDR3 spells CASDSTSGGAGEQYF. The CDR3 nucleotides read TGTGCCAGCGACTCGACTAGCGGGGGTGCTGGGGAGCAGTACTTC.